This TCR beta chain was sequenced for a study of cytomegalovirus exposure and HLA in healthy donors. V dropped 5 bases and J dropped 4; count of bases not matched to a gene: 7. Germline V gives CDR1 SGHAT, CDR2 FQNNGV. The CDR3 has 14 amino acids. About this clone itself: Its antigen is undetermined.

Study-level points and caveats: Further analysis was carried out later, and it showed several of the most significant clusters appearing linked to common viral pathogens. For most TCR beta V segments, an earlier analysis put the productive rate at about 90% or about 30% of the time.

Unrecorded immune exposures were likely, despite nominal health at sampling. The PCR made use of 60 Vbeta and 13 Jbeta primers. Assay used: immunoSEQ multiplex PCR; TCRdb lists only in-frame clones, some missing. The sample has 90,000 to 100,000 clones, approximately 80% seen once. This chain links TRBV11-2 with TRBJ2-5; 7 bases agree with TRBD2. The receptor was derived from a man aged 50-60 years in good health and CMV-seronegative. The sample taken for sequencing was PBMCs. The CDR3 spells CASSRRGERETQYF. The CDR3 DNA reads TGTGCCAGCAGCCGACGGGGGGAACGAGAGACCCAGTACTTC. Together with reference TRBV11-2 and TRBJ2-5, the CDR3 gives the full variable domain: EAGVAQSPRYKIIEKRQSVAFWCNPISGHATLYWYQQILGQGPKLLIQFQNNGVVDDSQLPKDRFSAERLKGVDSTLKIQPAKLEDSAVYLCASSRRGERETQYFGPGTRLLVL.